The source of this T cell receptor beta chain is a study of T cell responses to AZD1222 COVID-19 vaccine. Overall study results and limits: There were mostly white British donors and more females than males, and clonal diversity was possibly underestimated. Close to half of all spike-specific TCRs reportedly target regions of the variants that are unmutated. Rises in breadth and depth of Spike-specific TCRs came after two AZD1222 doses.

About this clone: Its antigen remains unknown.

This CDR3 has 13 amino acids. Deletions cut 5 bases from V and 9 bases from J, with 16 bases between. Profiling relied on immunoSEQ multiplex PCR, and the TCRdb table lists in-frame clones only, not all of them. This sample has under 200,000 clones, with about 88% found just once. This sequence joins TRBV12-3 or TRBV12-4 and TRBJ1-2; no clear D. This clonotype was sampled from an adult who received the AZD1222 COVID-19 vaccine. This material consisted of peripheral blood, taken 28 days after the second AZD1222 dose. The CDR3 DNA is TGTGCCAGCAGTCCCCCCGGCTATGGCCGCTACACCTTC. The encoded protein is CASSPPGYGRYTF.